These 27 T cell receptor beta chains were sequenced from one sample in a study of blood T cell repertoires in COVID-19. Clones were sequenced by immunoSEQ multiplex PCR, and TCRdb holds only the in-frame ones, with some missing. This table holds over 350,000 clones, 88% found once. The material sequenced was PBMCs or T cells enriched from blood (not recorded which). The source is a woman between 18 and 30 years old who had recovered from COVID-19.

This chain connects TRBV18 to TRBJ1-5, with a possible D match to TRBD1 (5 bases). The CDR3 has 19 amino acids. V was cut by 1 base and J by 0 bases, with 19 bases left in between. Germline CDR1 KGHSH, CDR2 LQKENI. The CDR3 protein is CASSPRGGREDHSNQPQHF. The CDR3 nucleotides are TGTGCCAGCTCACCACGGGGAGGCAGGGAGGACCATAGCAATCAGCCCCAGCATTTT.

This chain connects TRBV9 to TRBJ2-1; D unclear. The CDR3 totals 12 residues. The germline V gene has CDR1 SGDLS and CDR2 YYNGEE. Trimming removed 0 bases at V and 6 bases at J, with 4 bases between. Here the CDR3 reads CASSVDGNEQFF. CDR3 nucleotides: TGTGCCAGCAGCGTAGACGGCAATGAGCAGTTCTTC.

The chain joins TRBV6-1 to TRBJ2-5, with 16 bases fitting TRBD2. The germline V gene encodes CDR1 MNHNS and CDR2 SASEGT. This CDR3 spans 17 amino acids. Trimming cost V 3 bases and J 5 bases; bases outside gene matches: 6. The chain's CDR3 is CASSEGTSGGAWETQYF. In DNA, the CDR3 is TGTGCCAGCAGTGAGGGGACTAGCGGGGGGGCCTGGGAGACCCAGTACTTC.

The CDR3 coding sequence is TGTGCCAGCAGTTTAGACCCAGCGGGGGGCACAGATACGCAGTATTTT. As protein: CASSLDPAGGTDTQYF. This sequence joins TRBV27 and TRBJ2-3; 8 nucleotides align to TRBD2. Germline CDR1 MNHEY, CDR2 SMNVEV (reference sequence). V was pared by 2 bases and J by 1 base, with 5 bases of the junction left unmatched. The CDR3 covers 16 residues.

Concerning this clone: The same CDR3 can be traced to other DNA sequences in this sample. V gene TRBV11-2 combines with J gene TRBJ1-1; perhaps TRBD1 as D (5 bases). V lost 3 bases, J lost 4 bases, and 9 bases lay in between. The CDR3 spans 13 residues. Germline CDR1 and CDR2: SGHAT and FQNNGV. In nucleotides, the CDR3 is TGTGCCAGCAGCTTTCAAGGGGCCACTGAAGCTTTCTTT. Protein sequence: CASSFQGATEAFF.

The chain links TRBV30 to TRBJ1-2, with TRBD1 matching 7 bases. V lost 1 base and J lost 3; bases outside the gene matches: 14. Germline loops: CDR1 GTSNPN, CDR2 SVGIG (reference sequence). This CDR3 has 17 residues. CDR3 coding DNA: TGTGCCTGGAGTGGGAGGGTGACAGGGCCTCCCCACTATGGCTACACCTTC. It yields the protein CAWSGRVTGPPHYGYTF.

The chain joins TRBV30 to TRBJ1-2, with a weak D call TRBD1 (5 bases). Germline values: CDR1 GTSNPN, CDR2 SVGIG (reference sequence). The CDR3 extends over 13 amino acids. V was shortened by 5 bases and J by 4 bases, with 14 bases between the two germline ends. CDR3 sequence: CAWGTGTFYGYTF. In DNA, the CDR3 is TGTGCCTGGGGTACAGGAACATTCTATGGCTACACCTTC.

This clone was recorded once. The rearrangement links TRBV4-2 to TRBJ2-2; TRBD1 matches at 7 bases. Unmatched junction bases numbered 4, after V lost 0 bases and J lost 3 bases. Germline assignment: CDR1 LGHNA and CDR2 YNFKEQ. The CDR3 is made up of 16 amino acids. CDR3 residues: CASSQDTDRYTGELFF. In DNA form, the CDR3 reads TGTGCCAGCAGCCAAGATACGGACAGGTACACCGGGGAGCTGTTTTTT.

The chain carries TRBV25-1 and TRBJ1-2, with a weak D call TRBD1 (5 bases). V was pared by 2 bases and J by 0 bases, with 10 bases between. The CDR3 runs 15 residues. Germline V gene lookup returns CDR1 MGHDK and CDR2 SYGVNS. The DNA for the CDR3 is TGTGCCAGCAGTGAAAGGGGTTCGCCTAACTATGGCTACACCTTC. Amino acid sequence: CASSERGSPNYGYTF.

CDR3 amino acids: CASSPNRGQNTGELFF. CDR3 DNA: TGTGCCAGCAGTCCTAACAGGGGGCAGAACACCGGGGAGCTGTTTTTT. The chain uses TRBV6-4 and TRBJ2-2; 9 bases are shared with TRBD1. Germline V gene data show CDR1 as MRHNA and CDR2 as SNTAGT. The CDR3 spans 16 residues. Trimming cost V 5 bases and J 1 base; bases outside gene matches: 5.

The V gene is TRBV4-1, the J gene TRBJ2-5, with 8 positions matching TRBD1. Per the germline V gene, CDR1 is MGHRA and CDR2 is YSYEKL. With V trimmed by 2 bases and J by 4 bases, 6 bases remained unmatched. The CDR3 contains 15 residues. As DNA, the CDR3 is TGCGCCAGCAGCCAACCTAGACAGGGGAGAGAGACCCAGTACTTC. The encoded protein is CASSQPRQGRETQYF.

The sample holds one count of this clone. The CDR3 is CASSLQADGLNTEAFF. For the CDR3, the DNA is TGTGCCAGCAGCTTACAAGCGGACGGATTGAACACTGAAGCTTTCTTT. This chain uses TRBV3-1 (or the pseudogene TRBV3-2) with TRBJ1-1; D is unresolved. V dropped 5 bases and J dropped 0 bases, with 16 bases sitting between them. Germline CDR1 reads LGHDT; CDR2 reads YNNKEL (reference sequence). The CDR3 runs to 16 residues.

The rearrangement uses TRBV10-3 and TRBJ1-2; maybe TRBD1 (5 bases). V lost 2 bases and J 4 bases, leaving 8 bases between the germline ends. Germline lookup yields CDR1 ENHRY and CDR2 SYGVKD. The CDR3 extends over 13 amino acids. The CDR3 reads CAISEGAGYGYTF. In DNA form, the CDR3 reads TGTGCCATCAGTGAGGGGGCCGGCTATGGCTACACCTTC.

V and J are TRBV7-9 and TRBJ1-4, with D tentatively TRBD1 (6 bases). The V end was cut by 1 base, the J end by 8 bases, with 14 bases between. CDR3 size: 15 residues. Per germline, CDR1 SEHNR and CDR2 FQNEAQ (reference sequence). CDR3 nucleotides: TGTGCCAGCAGCTTAGACCGGGACATGGGGGAAAAACTGTTTTTT. It translates to CASSLDRDMGEKLFF. Using reference TRBV7-9 and TRBJ1-4 for the parts outside the CDR3, the full variable domain is DTGVSQNPRHKITKRGQNVTFRCDPISEHNRLYWYRQTLGQGPEFLTYFQNEAQLEKSRLLSDRFSAERPKGSFSTLEIQRTEQGDSAMYLCASSLDRDMGEKLFFGSGTQLSVL.

CDR3 loop: CASSLPGQGSYNEQFF. Written as DNA, the CDR3 is TGTGCCAGCAGCTTACCGGGACAGGGATCATACAATGAGCAGTTCTTC. This chain uses TRBV7-3 with TRBJ2-1; 9 bases are a match to TRBD1. The CDR3 covers 16 residues. In germline, CDR1 is SGHTA, CDR2 FQGTGA. V shed 2 bases, J shed 4 bases, and the junction held 6 bases outside the gene matches.

This clone was seen more than once but under ten times. The same CDR3 also results from other DNA sequences found in this sample. This chain joins TRBV12-3 or TRBV12-4 and TRBJ2-1; maybe TRBD1 (6 bases). V dropped 6 bases and J dropped 3 bases, with 9 bases sitting between them. There are 13 residues in the CDR3. The CDR3 DNA follows: TGTGCCAGCAGGAGACAGGACTACAATGAGCAGTTCTTC. This gives the protein CASRRQDYNEQFF.

The gene calls are TRBV7-6 and TRBJ2-3; 10 bases line up with TRBD2. The germline CDR1 and CDR2 sequences are SGHVS and FNYEAQ. CDR3 length equals 16 residues. J gave up 2 bases and V 5 bases, and 7 bases lay outside the gene matches. The CDR3 DNA sequence: TGTGCCAGCAGCGCCTTAGCGGGGGGCGACACAGATACGCAGTATTTT. Its protein is CASSALAGGDTDTQYF.

This clone was recorded once. V and J are TRBV11-2 and TRBJ1-4, with D tentatively TRBD1 (6 bases). Germline V gene data show CDR1 as SGHAT and CDR2 as FQNNGV. The CDR3 loop spans 13 amino acids. The CDR3 coding sequence is TGTGCAGTTTTGGGGGCGGGTAATGAAAAACTGTTTTTT. The encoded protein is CAVLGAGNEKLFF. Full variable domain (remainder filled in from reference TRBV11-2 and TRBJ1-4): EAGVAQSPRYKIIEKRQSVAFWCNPISGHATLYWYQQILGQGPKLLIQFQNNGVVDDSQLPKDRFSAERLKGVDSTLKIQPAKLEDSAVYLCAVLGAGNEKLFFGSGTQLSVL.

The chain combines TRBV9 with TRBJ2-5, with no clear D. Germline V lookup: CDR1 SGDLS, CDR2 YYNGEE. CDR3 size: 15 residues. V lost 4 bases and J lost 2, with 15 bases in between. DNA of the CDR3: TGTGCCAGCAGCCTGTCCGGAGCCGGGCAAGAGACCCAGTACTTC. Its protein is CASSLSGAGQETQYF.

This chain links TRBV2 with TRBJ1-2, with D unclear. Germline CDR1 reads SNHLY; CDR2 reads FYNNEI. The CDR3 runs to 13 residues. V was trimmed by 3 bases and J by 2 bases, leaving 7 bases between them. The CDR3 loop reads CASSELENYGYTF. Here the CDR3 DNA reads TGTGCCAGCAGTGAGCTAGAGAACTATGGCTACACCTTC.

V usage is TRBV29-1 and J usage is TRBJ1-6; D unresolved. The CDR3 spans 17 residues. Germline values: CDR1 SQVTM, CDR2 ANQGSEA. V was cut by 7 bases and J by 6 bases, with 25 bases left in between. CDR3 residues: CSALVPTSGIGNSPLHF. CDR3 coding DNA: TGCAGCGCCCTCGTGCCGACCTCAGGCATTGGTAATTCACCCCTCCACTTT.

V gene TRBV6-1 combines with J gene TRBJ1-5; TRBD1 aligns across 11 bases. The CDR3 is made up of 16 amino acids. With V trimmed by 4 bases and J by 4 bases, 6 bases remained unmatched. Germline V gene sequence: CDR1 MNHNS, CDR2 SASEGT. Here the CDR3 DNA reads TGTGCCAGCAGTGCCTACCGGGACAGGGGGAATCAGCCCCAGCATTTT. It specifies CASSAYRDRGNQPQHF.

This clone has only one observation. The sample has other DNA sequences that encode this CDR3 too. The chain employs TRBV7-8 and TRBJ2-1; D remains unclear. CDR1 is SGHVS and CDR2 is FQNEAQ in the germline V gene. Trimming removed 5 bases from V and 4 bases from J, with 6 bases in between. The CDR3 sequence is 12 residues long. The CDR3 DNA sequence: TGTGCCAGCAGCCCTACTTACAATGAGCAGTTCTTC. It encodes CASSPTYNEQFF.

The J gene is TRBJ1-2, the V gene TRBV6-5, with D possibly matching TRBD1 (5 bases). V was pared by 0 bases and J by 6 bases, with 11 bases between. The CDR3 extends over 14 amino acids. Germline V lookup: CDR1 MNHEY, CDR2 SVGAGI. CDR3 in DNA: TGTGCCAGCAGTTACTCTAACAGGCGGAATGGCTACACCTTC. Translation: CASSYSNRRNGYTF.

In its sample, this clone was seen once. The V call is TRBV6-4, the J call TRBJ1-1; D gene uncertain. CDR1 and CDR2 from the germline V gene are MRHNA and SNTAGT. V was pared by 8 bases and J by 1 base, with 14 bases between. The CDR3 length is 14 residues. CDR3 residues: CASRWREANTEAFF. DNA of the CDR3: TGTGCCAGCCGGTGGAGGGAGGCGAACACTGAAGCTTTCTTT.

This clone came up many times. The gene calls are TRBV4-2 and TRBJ2-3; 9 bases map to TRBD2. Germline V CDR1 and CDR2: LGHNA, YNFKEQ. Germline trimming cut 0 bases from V and 4 bases from J; bases unmatched to any gene: 2. The CDR3 is made up of 15 amino acids. Written as DNA, the CDR3 is TGTGCCAGCAGCCAAGAGCGGGGGGGCCCAGATACGCAGTATTTT. This sequence encodes CASSQERGGPDTQYF.

The rearrangement joins TRBV5-3 to TRBJ1-2, with TRBD1 matching 10 bases. TRBV5-3 counts as an open reading frame of uncertain function. The CDR3 is 15 residues long. Unmatched junction bases numbered 6, after V lost 2 bases and J lost 5 bases. This CDR3 is CARSFRDRGPYGYTF. CDR3 sequence (DNA): TGTGCCAGAAGCTTTCGGGACAGGGGCCCTTATGGCTACACCTTC.